The clone carrying this TCR beta chain turned up a few times. The antigen remains undetermined. This CDR3 is built from 13 residues. Germline V gives CDR1 DFQATT, CDR2 SNEGSKA (reference sequence). PCR was performed a second time for about 7 to 12 cycles using a sample-barcoded 5' primer and a J-beta primer mix. TCRdb re-called the 5' RACE reads with MiXCR, one entry per CDR3 protein. The repertoire holds about 290,000 distinct CDR3 sequences, with around 30% as singletons. These data come from a study of blood T cells in healthy people across ages. Points from the study as a whole: The study found more naive CD4+ cells and higher diversity in long-lived than aged donors. The fall in TCR beta diversity per million T cells was roughly linear with age. TCR beta diversity was tightly associated with the proportion of naive T cells.

This TCR came from a woman in her 70s in good health. The rearrangement joins TRBV20-1 to TRBJ2-5, with 7 nucleotides matching TRBD2. The J call is doubtful: the DNA matches TRBJ2-7 better. Material: blood. CDR3 protein: CSAAWTSSYEQYF. In DNA form, the CDR3 reads TGCAGTGCCGCCTGGACTAGCTCCTACGAGCAGTACTTC.